The 9 T cell receptor beta chains listed next were all sequenced from one sample in a study of blood T cell repertoires in COVID-19. Profiling relied on immunoSEQ multiplex PCR, and the TCRdb table lists in-frame clones only, not all of them. The sample consists of 310,000 or so clones, 80% to 90% of them appearing once. The sequenced sample was peripheral blood. Receptor source: a woman aged 45-65 years with acute or convalescent COVID-19.

This rearrangement joins TRBV5-6 to TRBJ2-7; the match to TRBD2 covers 15 bases. V shed 2 bases, J shed 6 bases, and the junction held 6 bases outside the gene matches. CDR3 length equals 16 residues. Germline CDR1 and CDR2: SGHDT and YYEEEE. The CDR3 bases are TGTGCCAGCAGCTTCGGACTAGCGGGAGGGCAGGGCGAGCAGTACTTC. Amino acid sequence: CASSFGLAGGQGEQYF.

This rearrangement joins TRBV7-9 to TRBJ2-1; D might be TRBD1 (6 bases). Looked up from germline, CDR1 is SEHNR and CDR2 is FQNEAQ (reference sequence). Trimming cost V 2 bases and J 5 bases, with 10 bases left between them. The CDR3 sequence is 14 residues long. The CDR3 is CASSLWGTNNEQFF. In nucleotides, the CDR3 is TGTGCCAGCAGCTTATGGGGGACAAACAATGAGCAGTTCTTC.

The chain combines TRBV10-3 with TRBJ1-5, with TRBD1 matching over 8 bases. Germline V CDR1 and CDR2: ENHRY, SYGVKD. V shed 6 bases, J shed 7 bases, and the junction held 8 bases outside the gene matches. CDR3 length equals 14 residues. CDR3 DNA sequence: TGTGCCATCAGGACGGACAGGGACGGCCAGCCCCAGCATTTT. As protein: CAIRTDRDGQPQHF.

The chain has TRBV5-5 and TRBJ1-5, with TRBD1 matching 8 bases. V was pared by 4 bases and J by 7 bases, with 7 bases of the junction left unmatched. The germline CDR1 and CDR2 sequences are SGHKS and YYEKEE (reference sequence). This CDR3 has 14 residues. CDR3 sequence reads: CASSPGQEGQPQHF. In DNA, the CDR3 is TGTGCCAGCAGCCCGGGACAGGAGGGCCAGCCCCAGCATTTT. The entire variable domain, with the rest obtained from reference TRBV5-5 and TRBJ1-5, is as follows: DAGVTQSPTHLIKTRGQQVTLRCSPISGHKSVSWYQQVLGQGPQFIFQYYEKEERGRGNFPDRFSARQFPNYSSELNVNALLLGDSALYLCASSPGQEGQPQHFGDGTRLSIL.

V and J are TRBV2 and TRBJ2-3, with 7 bases that match TRBD2. CDR1 is SNHLY and CDR2 is FYNNEI in the germline V gene. CDR3 length: 15 amino acids. Trimming at V came to 7 bases and at J to 2 bases, leaving 9 bases not matched to a gene. The CDR3 sequence is CASTSLAADTDTQYF. The CDR3 DNA is TGTGCCAGCACATCGCTAGCGGCAGACACAGATACGCAGTATTTT.

This clone appeared a few times. The genes are TRBV5-1 and TRBJ2-7, with D possibly matching TRBD2 (5 bases). The germline V gene encodes CDR1 SGHRS and CDR2 YFSETQ. V gave up 2 bases and J gave up 5 bases, with 11 bases separating them. The CDR3 extends over 13 amino acids. CDR3 sequence reads: CASSLRAGDEQYV. CDR3 sequence (DNA): TGCGCCAGCAGCTTACGGGCCGGGGACGAGCAGTACGTC.

The chain combines TRBV5-5 with TRBJ2-5, with D perhaps TRBD1 (5 bases). The CDR3 covers 15 residues. CDR1 and CDR2 from the germline V gene are SGHKS and YYEKEE (reference sequence). V was clipped by 0 bases and J by 5 bases, with 14 bases between them. The CDR3 sequence is CASSLAPGSGETQYF. The CDR3 nucleotides read TGTGCCAGCAGCTTGGCCCCAGGGTCGGGCGAGACCCAGTACTTC.

The chain combines TRBV20-1 with TRBJ1-1, with 8 positions matching TRBD1. The junction had 5 bases not matched to a gene; V was cut back by 6 bases and J by 8 bases. This CDR3 contains 11 residues. In germline, CDR1 is DFQATT, CDR2 SNEGSKA (reference sequence). In DNA, the CDR3 is TGCAGTGCAGAGGACAGGGAAGAAGCTTTCTTT. It encodes CSAEDREEAFF.

This chain joins TRBV5-4 and TRBJ1-2; tentative D call: TRBD1 (6 bases). Germline CDR1 is SGHNT and CDR2 is YYREEE (reference sequence). CDR3 length: 14 amino acids. V shed 3 bases and J shed 4 bases, with 13 bases lying between them. In nucleotides, the CDR3 is TGTGCCAGCAGCTCTACAGGGATTCTCTATGGCTACACCTTC. It specifies CASSSTGILYGYTF.